One and the same sample provided the 17 T cell receptor beta chains below, sequenced in a study of cytomegalovirus exposure and HLA in healthy donors. PCR employed 60 Vbeta and 13 Jbeta primers. Profiling relied on immunoSEQ multiplex PCR, and the TCRdb table lists in-frame clones only, not all of them. Of roughly 40,000 clones listed, roughly half were seen once; the top ten hold around an eighth. Sequencing was carried out using PBMCs. These receptors came from a human donor in good health.

The V and J genes are TRBV27 and TRBJ2-7; the match to TRBD1 covers 7 bases. Germline lookup yields CDR1 MNHEY and CDR2 SMNVEV (reference sequence). The V gene end was trimmed by 5 bases and the J gene end by 4 bases; junction bases not matched to a gene: 11. The CDR3 covers 15 residues. CDR3: CASSKSRDRLYEQYF. The CDR3 nucleotides read TGTGCCAGCAGTAAATCCCGGGACAGACTATACGAGCAGTACTTC.

The V call is TRBV5-6, the J call TRBJ1-6; TRBD1 might be the D (6 bases). Trimming pared 0 bases from V and 4 bases from J, leaving 17 bases between. The CDR3 is 18 amino acids. Germline V gives CDR1 SGHDT, CDR2 YYEEEE. As DNA, the CDR3 is TGTGCCAGCAGCTTGGAGCCCCGCCCAGGGGAGTATAATTCACCCCTCCACTTT. It is translated as CASSLEPRPGEYNSPLHF.

The CDR3 DNA is TGTGCCTGGAGCGTTGCCCGAGGGTCGGGCGGCAAAAACATTCAGTACTTC. Protein: CAWSVARGSGGKNIQYF. The chain links TRBV30 to TRBJ2-4, with a weak D call TRBD2 (5 bases). The CDR3 has 17 amino acids. With 3 bases removed from V and 3 bases from J, the gap between germline ends came to 21 bases. CDR1 GTSNPN and CDR2 SVGIG come from the germline V gene (reference sequence).

The genes are TRBV18 and TRBJ2-6, with a tentative D call TRBD1 (5 bases). Trimming took off 3 bases at V and 0 bases at J, with 12 bases between the two ends. The germline V gene has CDR1 KGHSH and CDR2 LQKENI. CDR3 size: 17 residues. The CDR3 DNA reads as TGTGCCAGCTCACCTCCCGGACACTCCTCTGGGGCCAACGTCCTGACTTTC. Translating gives CASSPPGHSSGANVLTF.

The genes are TRBV5-8 and TRBJ1-1; TRBD1 might be the D (5 bases). Germline loops: CDR1 SGHTS, CDR2 YDEGEE. Trimming removed 7 bases from V and 11 bases from J, with 15 bases in between. The CDR3 loop spans 11 amino acids. In DNA form, the CDR3 reads TGTGCCAGCGGGGGGGGGTATCGGGCTTTCTTT. Protein product: CASGGGYRAFF. Variable domain in full (rest from reference TRBV5-8 and TRBJ1-1): EAGVTQSPTHLIKTRGQQATLRCSPISGHTSVYWYQQALGLGLQFLLWYDEGEERNRGNFPPRFSGRQFPNYSSELNVNALELEDSALYLCASGGGYRAFFGQGTRLTVV.

This chain connects TRBV14 to TRBJ1-1, with D uncertain. The CDR3 extends over 15 amino acids. Trimming pared 3 bases from V and 3 bases from J, leaving 14 bases between. Germline assignment: CDR1 SGHDN and CDR2 FVKESK. The CDR3 coding sequence is TGTGCCAGCAGCCAGGCCTTTCATGGCTACACTGAAGCTTTCTTT. Its translation: CASSQAFHGYTEAFF.

J is TRBJ2-3 and V is TRBV2; TRBD2 agrees at 13 bases. V shed 7 bases, J shed 5 bases, and the junction held 6 bases outside the gene matches. Germline V CDR1 and CDR2: SNHLY, FYNNEI. The CDR3 runs to 15 residues. CDR3 residues: CASTRGLAGRDTQYF. In DNA form, the CDR3 reads TGTGCCAGCACCAGGGGACTAGCGGGACGAGATACGCAGTATTTT.

This rearrangement joins TRBV9 to TRBJ2-1; 10 bases are a match to TRBD2. Trimming took 4 bases from V and 7 from J; bases not matched to a gene: 11. CDR1 and CDR2 from the germline V gene are SGDLS and YYNGEE. This CDR3 is built from 16 residues. As DNA, the CDR3 is TGTGCCAGCAGCCAAGGACTAGCGGCTGGAGGTAATGAGCAGTTCTTC. As protein: CASSQGLAAGGNEQFF.

About this clone: In the same sample, other DNA sequences code for this CDR3. The chain employs TRBV7-2 and TRBJ1-3; D is uncertain. The V end was cut by 2 bases, the J end by 4 bases, with 3 bases between. Germline V gives CDR1 SGHTA, CDR2 FQGNSA. There are 12 residues in the CDR3. The CDR3 region is CASSLTGNTIYF. The CDR3 DNA reads TGTGCCAGCAGCTTAACAGGAAACACCATATATTTT.

For the CDR3, the DNA is TGTGCCAGCTCACCTCAAGCCACTGCCGGGGAGCTGTTTTTT. Its translation is CASSPQATAGELFF. V is TRBV18 and J is TRBJ2-2, with no clear D. The CDR3 runs 14 residues. V lost 3 bases, J lost 6 bases, and 11 bases lay in between. CDR1 is KGHSH and CDR2 is LQKENI in the germline V gene.

V and J are TRBV7-2 and TRBJ2-1; 9 nucleotides align to TRBD2. Germline V CDR1 and CDR2: SGHTA, FQGNSA. The CDR3 totals 16 residues. V dropped 5 bases and J dropped 6; count of bases not matched to a gene: 11. The CDR3 sequence is CASSRRGLARSNEQFF. The CDR3 DNA sequence: TGTGCCAGCAGCCGGCGGGGACTAGCCCGGTCCAATGAGCAGTTCTTC.

In its sample, this clone was seen a few times. The chain carries TRBV7-9 and TRBJ1-4; the D is unclear. Germline CDR1 reads SEHNR; CDR2 reads FQNEAQ (reference sequence). There are 16 residues in the CDR3. Trimming pared 2 bases from V and 0 bases from J, leaving 10 bases between. The CDR3: CASSLWTGSTNEKLFF. In nucleotides, the CDR3 is TGTGCCAGCAGCTTATGGACGGGATCAACTAATGAAAAACTGTTTTTT. Combining the CDR3 with reference TRBV7-9 and TRBJ1-4 gives the whole variable domain DTGVSQNPRHKITKRGQNVTFRCDPISEHNRLYWYRQTLGQGPEFLTYFQNEAQLEKSRLLSDRFSAERPKGSFSTLEIQRTEQGDSAMYLCASSLWTGSTNEKLFFGSGTQLSVL.

The CDR3 loop reads CASSIAAPRVTDTQYF. DNA of the CDR3: TGTGCCAGTAGTATCGCAGCCCCCCGGGTGACAGATACGCAGTATTTT. The chain uses TRBV19 and TRBJ2-3; D remains ambiguous. V lost 3 bases and J lost 3, with 16 bases in between. CDR3 length: 16 amino acids. Germline values: CDR1 LNHDA, CDR2 SQIVND (reference sequence).

The chain recombines TRBV7-9 with TRBJ2-1; possible D gene TRBD2, 5 bases. V gave up 6 bases and J gave up 0 bases, with 18 bases separating them. Germline V gene data show CDR1 as SEHNR and CDR2 as FQNEAQ (reference sequence). There are 17 residues in the CDR3. CDR3 DNA sequence: TGTGCCAGCAGTTCCGGATTACGGGGTTCCTCCTACAATGAGCAGTTCTTC. Protein product: CASSSGLRGSSYNEQFF.

The rearrangement joins TRBV4-1 to TRBJ1-6; 9 nucleotides align to TRBD1. The CDR3 has 15 residues. V lost 4 bases to trimming and J lost 9 bases; unmatched junction nucleotides: 7. CDR1 MGHRA and CDR2 YSYEKL come from the germline V gene. This chain's CDR3 is CASSPRQGVVSPLHF. The CDR3 nucleotides are TGCGCCAGCAGCCCCCGACAGGGGGTCGTTTCACCCCTCCACTTT.

This chain uses TRBV6-5 with TRBJ1-1, with a weak D call TRBD1 (6 bases). V was shortened by 0 bases and J by 1 base, with 6 bases between the two germline ends. CDR1 and CDR2 (germline): MNHEY, SVGAGI. The CDR3 totals 14 residues. The CDR3: CASSYSGGNTEAFF. For the CDR3, the DNA is TGTGCCAGCAGTTACTCAGGGGGGAACACTGAAGCTTTCTTT.

V usage is TRBV5-4 and J usage is TRBJ2-5; weak D call: TRBD2 (6 bases). CDR1 SGHNT and CDR2 YYREEE come from the germline V gene (reference sequence). With 7 bases removed from V and 3 bases from J, the gap between germline ends came to 22 bases. This CDR3 has 16 residues. As DNA, the CDR3 is TGTGCCAGCCGAGCGAATCCTGGGGGAGGAAAAGAGACCCAGTACTTC. Its translation: CASRANPGGGKETQYF.